What follows are 17 T cell receptor beta chains derived from one specimen sequenced in a study of blood T cell repertoires in COVID-19. Repertoires were generated with immunoSEQ multiplex PCR, while TCRdb's copy carries only in-frame clones and drops some. The data show 100,000 to 150,000 clones, 86% seen once. Sequencing used PBMCs or T cells enriched from blood (not recorded which). Receptors were obtained from a woman in her forties or fifties who had recovered from COVID-19.

CDR3 region: CASSTIAGGTDTQYF. CDR3 nucleotide sequence: TGTGCCAGCAGCACAATAGCGGGGGGCACAGATACGCAGTATTTT. The rearrangement uses TRBV5-4 and TRBJ2-3; TRBD2 aligns across 9 bases. V lost 4 bases and J lost 1; bases outside the gene matches: 4. CDR1 is SGHNT, CDR2 YYREEE, per germline (reference sequence). This CDR3 comprises 15 residues.

V and J are TRBV2 and TRBJ2-7; TRBD1 matches at 10 bases. This CDR3 contains 13 residues. The ends lost 7 bases at V and 3 bases at J; junction bases unmatched: 3. Germline V gene sequence: CDR1 SNHLY, CDR2 FYNNEI. In nucleotides, the CDR3 is TGTGCCAGCATGACAGGGGGCTTCTACGAGCAGTACTTC. This codes for CASMTGGFYEQYF.

DNA of the CDR3: TGTGCCAGCAGCCCGACAGGGGGCGCAGATACGCAGTATTTT. It specifies CASSPTGGADTQYF. The chain combines TRBV7-2 with TRBJ2-3; 10 bases match TRBD1. The CDR3 covers 14 residues. Germline CDR1 reads SGHTA; CDR2 reads FQGNSA. The junction had 3 bases not matched to a gene; V was cut back by 5 bases and J by 4 bases.

This chain connects TRBV2 to TRBJ1-2, with 10 bases identical to TRBD1. From germline, CDR1 is SNHLY and CDR2 FYNNEI. V trimming: 4 bases; J trimming: 8 bases; junction bases outside the gene matches: 7. The CDR3 has 14 amino acids. This CDR3 is CASSGGDRGQGYTF. CDR3 coding DNA: TGTGCCAGCAGTGGCGGGGACAGGGGCCAGGGCTACACCTTC.

The sample holds a few counts of this clone. The chain links TRBV7-9 to TRBJ1-1, with TRBD1 matching over 7 bases. Germline V gene sequence: CDR1 SEHNR, CDR2 FQNEAQ (reference sequence). V was clipped by 5 bases and J by 6 bases; unmatched bases: 12. This CDR3 has 15 residues. CDR3 in amino acids: CASSTRQGVFAEAFF. The CDR3, as DNA: TGTGCCAGCAGCACCAGACAGGGAGTATTCGCTGAAGCTTTCTTT. The complete variable domain, with remaining parts taken from reference TRBV7-9 and TRBJ1-1, reads DTGVSQNPRHKITKRGQNVTFRCDPISEHNRLYWYRQTLGQGPEFLTYFQNEAQLEKSRLLSDRFSAERPKGSFSTLEIQRTEQGDSAMYLCASSTRQGVFAEAFFGQGTRLTVV.

For this clone: Within the sample, other DNA sequences also encode this same CDR3. The V gene is TRBV5-1, the J gene TRBJ1-1, with D maybe TRBD1 (6 bases). Deletions cut 0 bases from V and 2 bases from J, with 14 bases between. CDR1 SGHRS and CDR2 YFSETQ come from the germline V gene. This CDR3 comprises 16 residues. CDR3 coding DNA: TGCGCCAGCAGCTTGGGTTCCGGGACACAAAACACTGAAGCTTTCTTT. Protein product: CASSLGSGTQNTEAFF.

CDR3 DNA: TGTGCCAGCAGTTTTTGGGGGGGCCCGGCGCAGTACTTC. It yields the protein CASSFWGGPAQYF. The V call is TRBV12-3 or TRBV12-4, the J call TRBJ2-7, with D perhaps matching TRBD2 (7 bases). V lost 3 bases to trimming and J lost 9 bases, with 15 bases between them. The CDR3 is 13 amino acids.

V is TRBV11-1 and J is TRBJ2-7; the match to TRBD2 covers 8 bases. CDR1 is SGHAT and CDR2 is FQDESV in the germline V gene (reference sequence). V lost 0 bases, J lost 2 bases, and 0 bases stayed unmatched. The CDR3 covers 14 residues. The CDR3 spells CASSLARGAYEQYF. The CDR3 coding sequence is TGTGCCAGCAGCTTAGCGCGGGGGGCCTACGAGCAGTACTTC.

The V gene is TRBV18, the J gene TRBJ1-4; D is unresolved. Germline lookup yields CDR1 KGHSH and CDR2 LQKENI. This CDR3 contains 15 residues. V was trimmed by 2 bases and J by 7 bases, leaving 14 bases between them. CDR3: CASSPDSAVIEKLFF. As DNA, the CDR3 is TGTGCCAGCTCACCAGATTCAGCGGTGATTGAAAAACTGTTTTTT.

The rearrangement joins TRBV18 to TRBJ2-3; TRBD1 matches 8 bases. Trimming took 4 bases from V and 3 from J; bases not matched to a gene: 9. This CDR3 has 16 residues. Germline CDR1 and CDR2: KGHSH and LQKENI. The CDR3 coding sequence is TGTGCCAGCTCACTGACAGGGGCGCTTAGGACAGATACGCAGTATTTT. Its protein is CASSLTGALRTDTQYF.

The V and J genes are TRBV30 and TRBJ2-3; 8 bases are shared with TRBD1. This CDR3 has 16 amino acids. Germline loops: CDR1 GTSNPN, CDR2 SVGIG (reference sequence). The V segment lost 0 bases and the J segment 6 bases; nucleotides outside the gene matches: 11. The CDR3 spells CAWSVPGTGLADTQYF. The CDR3 region has the DNA TGTGCCTGGAGTGTACCCGGGACAGGTTTGGCGGATACGCAGTATTTT.

This chain joins TRBV4-1 and TRBJ2-2, with 7 bases identical to TRBD1. The V segment lost 4 bases and the J segment 1 base; nucleotides outside the gene matches: 18. The germline V gene has CDR1 MGHRA and CDR2 YSYEKL. This CDR3 spans 20 amino acids. The CDR3 here is CASSLTRTGQTGRNTGELFF. The CDR3 DNA reads as TGCGCCAGCAGCCTAACCCGCACCGGGCAGACAGGGAGGAACACCGGGGAGCTGTTTTTT.

The rearrangement joins TRBV5-5 to TRBJ2-2; no clear D. V dropped 0 bases and J dropped 1 base, with 4 bases sitting between them. This CDR3 contains 14 residues. Germline V gives CDR1 SGHKS, CDR2 YYEKEE (reference sequence). The CDR3 is CASSLAVNTGELFF. CDR3 bases: TGTGCCAGCAGCTTGGCAGTGAACACCGGGGAGCTGTTTTTT.

V gene TRBV2 combines with J gene TRBJ1-1, with D perhaps TRBD1 (6 bases). The germline V and J ends were trimmed by 8 bases and 0 bases, with 13 bases remaining between them. Germline CDR1 reads SNHLY; CDR2 reads FYNNEI. The CDR3 is made up of 14 amino acids. The CDR3 sequence is CASGEQGLNTEAFF. In DNA form, the CDR3 reads TGTGCCAGCGGGGAACAGGGATTGAACACTGAAGCTTTCTTT. Full variable domain (missing parts from reference TRBV2 and TRBJ1-1): EPEVTQTPSHQVTQMGQEVILRCVPISNHLYFYWYRQILGQKVEFLVSFYNNEISEKSEIFDDQFSVERPDGSNFTLKIRSTKLEDSAMYFCASGEQGLNTEAFFGQGTRLTVV.

This chain connects TRBV19 to TRBJ1-1, with D maybe TRBD1 (6 bases). Germline V gene sequence: CDR1 LNHDA, CDR2 SQIVND (reference sequence). The CDR3 spans 14 residues. With 5 bases removed from V and 3 bases from J, the gap between germline ends came to 13 bases. The CDR3 loop reads CASSAYRDHTEAFF. The CDR3 nucleotides read TGTGCCAGTAGTGCCTACAGGGACCACACTGAAGCTTTCTTT.

The chain employs TRBV7-2 and TRBJ2-7; TRBD1 aligns across 11 bases. CDR3 length equals 16 residues. The germline gives CDR1 SGHTA, CDR2 FQGNSA. V lost 5 bases, J lost 5 bases, and 11 bases stayed unmatched. CDR3 in DNA: TGTGCCAGCAGCACCGGGACAGGGGGGAGAACCGACGAGCAGTACTTC. This gives the protein CASSTGTGGRTDEQYF.

Only one count was recorded for this clone. This chain joins TRBV11-3 and TRBJ2-1; 14 bases agree with TRBD2. Germline values: CDR1 SGHNT, CDR2 YENEEA. This CDR3 has 16 residues. V lost 5 bases, J lost 7 bases, and 7 bases stayed unmatched. CDR3 protein: CASSLGLAGGGNEQFF. CDR3 coding DNA: TGTGCCAGCAGCCTCGGACTAGCGGGGGGTGGGAATGAGCAGTTCTTC.